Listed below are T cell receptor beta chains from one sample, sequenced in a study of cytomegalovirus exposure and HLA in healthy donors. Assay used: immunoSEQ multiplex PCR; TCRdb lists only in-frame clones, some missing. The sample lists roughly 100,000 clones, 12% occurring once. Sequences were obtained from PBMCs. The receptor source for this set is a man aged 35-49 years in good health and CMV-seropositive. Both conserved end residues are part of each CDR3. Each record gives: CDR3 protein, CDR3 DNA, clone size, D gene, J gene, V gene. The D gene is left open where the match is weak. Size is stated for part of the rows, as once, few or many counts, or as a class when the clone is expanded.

CDR3: CASSFAGYEQYF; DNA: TGTGCCAGCAGCTTTGCAGGCTACGAGCAGTACTTC; size: .; D: .; J: TRBJ2-7; V: TRBV5-6
CDR3: CASHRAYEQYF; DNA: TGTGCCAGCCACAGGGCCTACGAGCAGTACTTC; size: .; D: .; J: TRBJ2-7; V: TRBV2
CDR3: CASSVDSRSSNEQFF; DNA: TGTGCCAGCAGCGTAGACTCTCGGAGTAGCAATGAGCAGTTCTTC; size: .; D: .; J: TRBJ2-1; V: TRBV9
CDR3: CASSLAPSGSGGEQFF; DNA: TGCGCCAGCAGCTTGGCGCCTAGCGGCTCCGGGGGGGAGCAGTTCTTC; size: .; D: TRBD2; J: TRBJ2-1; V: TRBV5-1
CDR3: CASSQAGVRTGELFF; DNA: TGTGCCAGTAGTCAAGCGGGAGTACGCACCGGGGAGCTGTTTTTT; size: .; D: TRBD2; J: TRBJ2-2; V: TRBV19
CDR3: CASSLPPWDRRLNTGELFF; DNA: TGTGCCAGCAGTTTACCTCCTTGGGACAGGAGGCTGAACACCGGGGAGCTGTTTTTT; size: few; D: TRBD1; J: TRBJ2-2; V: TRBV28
CDR3: CASSPSVSSYEQYF; DNA: TGTGCCAGCAGCCCCAGCGTCAGCTCCTACGAGCAGTACTTC; size: few; D: .; J: TRBJ2-7; V: TRBV11-2
CDR3: CASSVGGPSSYNEQFF; DNA: TGTGCCAGCAGCGTAGGGGGGCCTAGCTCCTACAATGAGCAGTTCTTC; size: few; D: .; J: TRBJ2-1; V: TRBV9
CDR3: CASSLALTGEQYF; DNA: TGTGCCAGCAGCTTAGCACTAACGGGGGAGCAGTACTTC; size: few; D: .; J: TRBJ2-7; V: TRBV7-2
CDR3: CASSASGAYNEQFF; DNA: TGTGCCAGCAGTGCTAGCGGAGCCTACAATGAGCAGTTCTTC; size: .; D: TRBD2; J: TRBJ2-1; V: TRBV2
CDR3: CASSQETGRAYEQYF; DNA: TGTGCCAGTAGTCAAGAGACAGGGCGCGCCTACGAGCAGTACTTC; size: few; D: TRBD1; J: TRBJ2-7; V: TRBV19
CDR3: CASSFPENTEAFF; DNA: TGTGCCAGCAGCTTCCCAGAGAACACTGAAGCTTTCTTT; size: .; D: .; J: TRBJ1-1; V: TRBV7-9
CDR3: CASSFGTDTEAFF; DNA: TGTGCCAGCAGCTTCGGGACAGACACTGAAGCTTTCTTT; size: few; D: TRBD1; J: TRBJ1-1; V: TRBV7-7
CDR3: CASSEVQRSEAFF; DNA: TGTGCCAGCAGTGAGGTCCAGAGGTCTGAAGCTTTCTTT; size: few; D: .; J: TRBJ1-1; V: TRBV2
CDR3: CASSAGNQPQHF; DNA: TGTGCCAGCAGCGCCGGGAATCAGCCCCAGCATTTT; size: .; D: .; J: TRBJ1-5; V: TRBV2
CDR3: CASGLYLDPRRREQYF; DNA: TGTGCTAGTGGTTTGTACCTGGATCCACGGAGGAGGGAGCAGTACTTC; size: .; D: .; J: TRBJ2-7; V: TRBV12-5
CDR3: CASRELTGELFF; DNA: TGTGCCAGCAGGGAACTGACCGGGGAGCTGTTTTTT; size: few; D: .; J: TRBJ2-2; V: TRBV2
CDR3: CASSPRESGGTEQYF; DNA: TGTGCCAGCAGCCCCAGAGAAAGCGGGGGGACCGAGCAGTACTTC; size: .; D: TRBD2; J: TRBJ2-7; V: TRBV9
CDR3: CASSLSRRAVEKLFF; DNA: TGTGCCAGCAGTTTATCGCGGAGGGCGGTTGAAAAACTGTTTTTT; size: few; D: .; J: TRBJ1-4; V: TRBV27
CDR3: CASSYSIAGAVGQYF; DNA: TGTGCCAGCAGTTACTCGATTGCGGGGGCTGTAGGGCAGTATTTT; size: .; D: .; J: TRBJ2-3; V: TRBV6-5
CDR3: CASSPSGTSGSYEQYF; DNA: TGTGCCAGCAGCCCCTCCGGGACTAGCGGGAGTTACGAGCAGTACTTC; size: few; D: TRBD2; J: TRBJ2-7; V: TRBV7-3
CDR3: CASSLYGGEVYEQYF; DNA: TGTGCCAGCAGCTTATACGGCGGAGAGGTCTACGAGCAGTACTTC; size: .; D: .; J: TRBJ2-7; V: TRBV11-2
CDR3: CASSLTFGTVDYGMGTDTQYF; DNA: TGTGCCAGCAGTTTAACGTTTGGGACTGTTGATTATGGAATGGGCACAGATACGCAGTATTTT; size: many; D: .; J: TRBJ2-3; V: TRBV27
CDR3: CASSYSDSGYNEQFF; DNA: TGTGCCAGCAGTTATTCGGACAGCGGCTACAATGAGCAGTTCTTC; size: once; D: .; J: TRBJ2-1; V: TRBV27
CDR3: CASSEVGATYNEQFF; DNA: TGTGCCAGCAGTGAAGTAGGAGCGACCTACAATGAGCAGTTCTTC; size: few; D: .; J: TRBJ2-1; V: TRBV2
CDR3: CASSLDTTTGNTIYF; DNA: TGTGCCAGCAGCTTGGACACGACAACTGGAAACACCATATATTTT; size: .; D: .; J: TRBJ1-3; V: TRBV5-6
CDR3: CASSRLQGSHGYTF; DNA: TGTGCCAGCAGCCGCTTACAGGGTTCTCACGGCTACACCTTC; size: few; D: .; J: TRBJ1-2; V: TRBV6-5
CDR3: CASSYGQIDPYGYTF; DNA: TGTGCCAGCAGTTACGGACAGATCGACCCTTATGGCTACACCTTC; size: .; D: .; J: TRBJ1-2; V: TRBV6-6
CDR3: CATSRDLAAGSNEKLFF; DNA: TGTGCCACCAGCAGAGATCTGGCAGCAGGGTCTAATGAAAAACTGTTTTTT; size: .; D: .; J: TRBJ1-4; V: TRBV15
CDR3: CASRRIRNTEAFF; DNA: TGTGCCAGCAGGAGGATAAGGAACACTGAAGCTTTCTTT; size: .; D: .; J: TRBJ1-1; V: TRBV6-1
CDR3: CASATHRGNYNEQFF; DNA: TGTGCCAGTGCCACACACAGGGGGAATTACAATGAGCAGTTCTTC; size: .; D: TRBD1; J: TRBJ2-1; V: TRBV6-1
CDR3: CASMTVGGETQYF; DNA: TGTGCCAGCATGACCGTCGGGGGAGAGACCCAGTACTTC; size: few; D: .; J: TRBJ2-5; V: TRBV2
CDR3: CASSPPWDSQGPNTGELFF; DNA: TGTGCCAGCTCACCACCGTGGGACAGTCAAGGCCCGAACACCGGGGAGCTGTTTTTT; size: few; D: TRBD1; J: TRBJ2-2; V: TRBV18
CDR3: CATLLSGLSNTGELFF; DNA: TGTGCCACCCTACTATCGGGACTATCCAACACCGGGGAGCTGTTTTTT; size: .; D: TRBD2; J: TRBJ2-2; V: TRBV27
CDR3: CASSLGANYGYTF; DNA: TGCGCCAGCAGCTTGGGAGCCAACTATGGCTACACCTTC; size: .; D: .; J: TRBJ1-2; V: TRBV5-1
CDR3: CASSYSSNQPQHF; DNA: TGTGCCAGCAGCTACAGCAGCAATCAGCCCCAGCATTTT; size: few; D: .; J: TRBJ1-5; V: TRBV7-2
CDR3: CASNRGQTYEQYF; DNA: TGTGCCTCCAACAGGGGGCAGACCTACGAGCAGTACTTC; size: once; D: TRBD1; J: TRBJ2-7; V: TRBV7-8
CDR3: CASSHRLAAITDTQYF; DNA: TGTGCCAGCAGCCACCGACTAGCGGCGATCACAGATACGCAGTATTTT; size: .; D: TRBD2; J: TRBJ2-3; V: TRBV5-6
CDR3: CASSQEDRLYTDTQYF; DNA: TGCGCCAGCAGCCAAGAAGACAGGCTCTACACAGATACGCAGTATTTT; size: .; D: .; J: TRBJ2-3; V: TRBV4-3
CDR3: CASSRPTEQETQYF; DNA: TGTGCCAGCAGCAGACCGACAGAGCAAGAGACCCAGTACTTC; size: few; D: .; J: TRBJ2-5; V: TRBV5-6
CDR3: CASSHLAGELFF; DNA: TGCGCCAGCAGCCATCTAGCTGGGGAGCTGTTTTTT; size: .; D: .; J: TRBJ2-2; V: TRBV4-1